Listed here is a single T cell receptor (beta chain). Antigen specificity is unknown. Amplification of TCR beta CDR3 regions was performed using RNA transcripts as template. The TCR CDR3 first-round RT-PCR relied on the HTBI primer set. TCRdb re-derived calls from the multiplex PCR reads in MiXCR, one entry per CDR3 protein. The sample lists 650,000 to 850,000 distinct CDR3 sequences, approximately 19% seen once, with 16% in the top ten. The data derive from a study of T cells in Graves' hyperthyroidism and ophthalmopathy. Whole-study context: Peripheral blood sampling occurred at initial diagnosis, before any treatment.

Study outcomes and limitations: The majority of expanded thyroid clonotypes above 0.001 also appeared in blood.

V lost 2 bases and J 9 bases, leaving 13 bases between the germline ends. In germline, CDR1 is SNHLY, CDR2 FYNNEI. CDR3 size: 13 residues. Sequenced sample: blood. The genes are TRBV2 and TRBJ2-5; D is unresolved. The receptor was derived from a woman aged 50 to 65 with Graves' hyperthyroidism that later progressed to Graves' ophthalmopathy. DNA for the CDR3: TGTGCCAGCAGTGAAAGCCCTGCGGCGGCCCAGTACTTC. It codes for CASSESPAAAQYF.